A selection of T cell receptor beta chains follows, all from one sample in a study of T-cell reconstitution after alpha-beta-depleted transplantation in children. TCRdb called the PCR reads again in MiXCR, with one record for every CDR3 protein. The table lists 210,000 or so distinct CDR3 sequences, 8.5% to 10% of them singletons. The sequencing used PBMCs from the stem cell graft donor, collected from the stem cell graft. The receptors here all came from a human donor who donated a stem cell graft to a child with acute lymphoblastic leukemia. Both conserved end residues are trimmed from each CDR3. The order of the fields is J gene, V gene, CDR3 protein.

>TRBJ1-3|TRBV6-5
ASSSSFDSGNTIY
>TRBJ2-2|TRBV5-1
ASSSQTNTGELF
>TRBJ2-1|TRBV19
ASSINLGLAVYNEQF
>TRBJ2-1|TRBV7-4
ASSHGTSGPYNEQF
>TRBJ2-7|TRBV7-9
ASRPLGSSYEQY
>TRBJ1-1|TRBV5-1
ASSLEDRGTEAF
>TRBJ2-7|TRBV5-1
ASSFSGTGVHEQY
>TRBJ2-2|TRBV5-5
ASSLERQNTGELF
>TRBJ1-3|TRBV6-1
ASSQGRQASGNTIY
>TRBJ2-3|TRBV18
ASSPDYSTYTDTQY
>TRBJ2-6|TRBV5-8
ATPRGLSGANVLT
>TRBJ1-1|TRBV18
ASSPPLQGAHNEAF
>TRBJ2-1|TRBV29-1
SVLPDRSYNEQF
>TRBJ1-5|TRBV20-1
SARATGGFSFGNQPQH
>TRBJ2-3|TRBV11-2
ASSLDGTGADTQY
>TRBJ2-7|TRBV29-1
SVGWGIDEQY
>TRBJ2-1|TRBV5-1
ASSSGLAGAVASSYNEQF
>TRBJ2-7|TRBV7-9
ASSTDTGSNSYEQY
>TRBJ2-1|TRBV19
ASTSDRGPYNEQF
>TRBJ2-5|TRBV3-1
ASSPGTGGRETQY
>TRBJ2-7|TRBV14
ASSQDDRNYEQY
>TRBJ2-7|TRBV19
ASSTWGEESSYEQY